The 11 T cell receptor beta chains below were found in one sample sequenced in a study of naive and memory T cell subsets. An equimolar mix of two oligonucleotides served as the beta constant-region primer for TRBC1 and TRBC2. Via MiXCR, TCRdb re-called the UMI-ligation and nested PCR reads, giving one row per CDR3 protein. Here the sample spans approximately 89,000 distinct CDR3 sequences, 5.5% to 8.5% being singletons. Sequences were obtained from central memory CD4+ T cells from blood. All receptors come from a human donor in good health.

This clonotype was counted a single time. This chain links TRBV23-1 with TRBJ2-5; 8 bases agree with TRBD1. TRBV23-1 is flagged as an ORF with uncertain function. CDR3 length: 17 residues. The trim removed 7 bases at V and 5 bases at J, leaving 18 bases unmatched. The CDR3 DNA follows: TGCGCCAGCACCTTATCATCAGGGGGCGTTTGGAGGGAGACCCAGTACTTC. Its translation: CASTLSSGGVWRETQYF.

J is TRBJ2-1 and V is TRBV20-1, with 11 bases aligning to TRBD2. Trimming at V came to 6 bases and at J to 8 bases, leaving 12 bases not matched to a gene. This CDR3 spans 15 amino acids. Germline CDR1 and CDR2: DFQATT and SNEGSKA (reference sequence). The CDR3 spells CSAIPLAGGPYEQFF. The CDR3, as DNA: TGCAGTGCGATTCCTTTAGCGGGAGGGCCCTATGAGCAGTTCTTC.

Here the CDR3 DNA reads TGTGCCTGGAGTCGGGACAGGGGATCCAAAAACATTCAGTACTTC. This sequence encodes CAWSRDRGSKNIQYF. The chain recombines TRBV30 with TRBJ2-4, with 10 bases fitting TRBD1. With V trimmed by 2 bases and J by 2 bases, 3 bases remained unmatched. CDR1 is GTSNPN and CDR2 is SVGIG in the germline V gene (reference sequence). This CDR3 is built from 15 residues.

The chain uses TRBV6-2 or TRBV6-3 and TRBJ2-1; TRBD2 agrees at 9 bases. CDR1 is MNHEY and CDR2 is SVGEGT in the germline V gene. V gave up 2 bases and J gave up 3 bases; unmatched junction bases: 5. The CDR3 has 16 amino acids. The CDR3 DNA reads TGTGCCAGCAGTTACGGCGGCGGGGGGGGCTACAATGAGCAGTTCTTC. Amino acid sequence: CASSYGGGGGYNEQFF.

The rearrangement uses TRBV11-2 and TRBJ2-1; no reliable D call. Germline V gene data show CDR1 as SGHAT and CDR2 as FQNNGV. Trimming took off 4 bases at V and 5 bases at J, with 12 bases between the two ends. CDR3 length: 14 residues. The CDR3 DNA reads TGTGCCAGCAGCTCCAAGGCGTTTAACAATGAGCAGTTCTTC. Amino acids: CASSSKAFNNEQFF.

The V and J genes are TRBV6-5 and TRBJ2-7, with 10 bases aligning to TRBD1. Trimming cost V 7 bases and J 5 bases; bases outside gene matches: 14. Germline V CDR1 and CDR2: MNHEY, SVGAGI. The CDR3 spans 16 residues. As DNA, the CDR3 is TGTGCCAGCATGGGTCCTTTGGGACAGGGGTACGACGAGCAGTACTTC. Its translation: CASMGPLGQGYDEQYF.

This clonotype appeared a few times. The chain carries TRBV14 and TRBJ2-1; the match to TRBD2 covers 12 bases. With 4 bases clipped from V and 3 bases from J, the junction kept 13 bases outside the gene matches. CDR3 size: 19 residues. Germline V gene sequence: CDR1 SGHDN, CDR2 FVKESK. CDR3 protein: CASSRTTTGLAGRYNEQFF. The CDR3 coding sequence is TGTGCCAGCAGCCGAACCACCACCGGACTAGCGGGACGCTACAATGAGCAGTTCTTC.

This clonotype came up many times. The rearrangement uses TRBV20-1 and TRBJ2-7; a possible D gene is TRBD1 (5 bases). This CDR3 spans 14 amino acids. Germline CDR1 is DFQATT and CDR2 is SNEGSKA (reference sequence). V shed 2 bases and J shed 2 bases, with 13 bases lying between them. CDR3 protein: CSARRDEGAYEQYF. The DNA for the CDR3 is TGCAGTGCTAGAAGGGATGAAGGGGCCTACGAGCAGTACTTC.

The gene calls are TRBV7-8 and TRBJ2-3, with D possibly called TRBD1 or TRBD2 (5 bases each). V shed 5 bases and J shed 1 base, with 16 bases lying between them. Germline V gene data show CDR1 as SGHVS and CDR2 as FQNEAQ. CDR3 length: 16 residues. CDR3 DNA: TGTGCCAGCAGCCCCCGGGACCCCCTCCGCACAGATACGCAGTATTTT. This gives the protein CASSPRDPLRTDTQYF.

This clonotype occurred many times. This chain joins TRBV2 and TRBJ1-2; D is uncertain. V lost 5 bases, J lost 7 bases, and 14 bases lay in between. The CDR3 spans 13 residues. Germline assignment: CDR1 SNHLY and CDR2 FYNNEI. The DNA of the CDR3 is TGTGCCAGCAGTCCAGTGGGTTTGGGTGGCTACACCTTC. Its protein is CASSPVGLGGYTF.

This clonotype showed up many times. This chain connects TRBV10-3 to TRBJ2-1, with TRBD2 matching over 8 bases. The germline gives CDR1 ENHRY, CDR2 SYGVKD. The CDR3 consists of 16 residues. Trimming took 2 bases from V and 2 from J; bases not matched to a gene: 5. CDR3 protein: CAISERGLGTYNEQFF. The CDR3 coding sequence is TGTGCCATCAGTGAGCGGGGACTAGGCACCTACAATGAGCAGTTCTTC.